The clone carrying this T cell receptor (beta chain) was found once. This entry belongs to a study of blood T cell repertoires in COVID-19. Study-level background: Sources were T cells, B-cell-depleted T cells, or PBMCs; the material itself was cDNA or gDNA.

Clones were read by immunoSEQ multiplex PCR, and TCRdb kept only the in-frame ones, dropping some. The sample lists approximately 210,000 clones, about 89% seen once, with about 5% in the top ten. The germline V gene encodes CDR1 SGHTA and CDR2 FQGNSA. This CDR3 has 15 amino acids. V lost 2 bases and J 2 bases, leaving 11 bases between the germline ends. The chain employs TRBV7-2 and TRBJ2-3; D perhaps matches TRBD1 (5 bases). The origin of this receptor is a woman in her 40s with acute or convalescent COVID-19. The sample comprised peripheral blood. The chain's CDR3 is CASSLWRQITDTQYF. The CDR3 region has the DNA TGTGCCAGCAGCTTATGGCGACAGATCACAGATACGCAGTATTTT.